One sample yielded the 10 T cell receptor beta chains listed below, sequenced in a study of graft-versus-host responses after intestinal transplantation. Clones were sequenced by immunoSEQ multiplex PCR, and TCRdb holds only the in-frame ones, with some missing. The sample consists of 130,000 or so clones, over 90% of them appearing once. These receptors' antigens are unknown. The source material was unstimulated CD4+ T cells sorted from spleen or lymph node cells, sampled before intestinal transplant. The receptors here all came from a human donor who received an intestinal transplant.

The rearrangement joins TRBV19 to TRBJ2-7; TRBD2 agrees at 7 bases. CDR1 is LNHDA and CDR2 is SQIVND in the germline V gene (reference sequence). The CDR3 covers 13 residues. V dropped 5 bases and J dropped 9; count of bases not matched to a gene: 10. The CDR3 sequence is CASSPGTKDGQYF. The CDR3 bases are TGTGCCAGTAGTCCCGGGACTAAGGACGGGCAGTACTTC.

This sequence joins TRBV4-2 and TRBJ2-3; 9 positions agree with TRBD2. V shed 0 bases and J 5 bases; nucleotides not matched to a gene: 12. Germline loops: CDR1 LGHNA, CDR2 YNFKEQ. The CDR3 length is 18 residues. As DNA, the CDR3 is TGTGCCAGCAGCCAAGATGTCCGCACGCGGGAGGGCGGAGATACGCAGTATTTT. It yields the protein CASSQDVRTREGGDTQYF.

The chain carries TRBV6-1 and TRBJ2-7, with D unclear. V dropped 2 bases and J dropped 5 bases, with 16 bases sitting between them. Germline V gene lookup returns CDR1 MNHNS and CDR2 SASEGT. The CDR3 spans 15 residues. CDR3 amino acids: CASSEFGLPLDEQYF. DNA for the CDR3: TGTGCCAGCAGTGAATTTGGTCTGCCCCTAGACGAGCAGTACTTC.

This clone was found once. The rearrangement uses TRBV6-6 and TRBJ2-5; TRBD1 is a possible D gene (6 bases). The J call could be wrong; TRBJ2-7 is a better fit for the DNA end. CDR1 is MNHNY, CDR2 SVGAGI, per germline (reference sequence). This CDR3 contains 11 residues. The CDR3 region has the DNA TGTGCCAGCAGTGCCAGGGGCGAGCAGTACTTC. This codes for CASSARGEQYF.

The V call is TRBV20-1, the J call TRBJ2-7, with D uncertain. The CDR3 is made up of 10 amino acids. V was clipped by 4 bases and J by 7 bases, with 8 bases between them. Germline V gene data show CDR1 as DFQATT and CDR2 as SNEGSKA (reference sequence). The CDR3 reads CSATRKEQYF. The DNA for the CDR3 is TGCAGTGCTACCCGGAAGGAGCAGTACTTC.

This clone appeared a single time. The V and J genes are TRBV7-7 and TRBJ2-1; 10 nucleotides match TRBD2. This CDR3 is built from 14 residues. The junction had 2 bases not matched to a gene; V was cut back by 4 bases and J by 5 bases. Germline values: CDR1 SSHAT, CDR2 FNYEAQ (reference sequence). DNA of the CDR3: TGTGCCAGCAGCTATAGCGGGAGGAACAATGAGCAGTTCTTC. This encodes CASSYSGRNNEQFF.

The chain is built from TRBV10-3 and TRBJ2-3, with D possibly matching TRBD1 (6 bases). The germline V gene has CDR1 ENHRY and CDR2 SYGVKD. Trimming took 9 bases from V and 2 from J, leaving 15 bases between them. This CDR3 spans 14 amino acids. The CDR3 sequence is CAIGQLTTTDTQYF. For the CDR3, the DNA is TGTGCCATTGGACAGCTAACAACCACAGATACGCAGTATTTT.

This chain connects TRBV5-1 to TRBJ2-7; D ambiguous. The CDR3 loop spans 15 amino acids. Germline loops: CDR1 SGHRS, CDR2 YFSETQ. V lost 0 bases to trimming and J lost 1 base, with 11 bases between them. In DNA, the CDR3 is TGCGCCAGCAGCTTGGCGTCAGGCCATTCCTACGAGCAGTACTTC. Translation: CASSLASGHSYEQYF.

The rearrangement links TRBV19 to TRBJ1-1, with D unclear. V lost 3 bases and J 0 bases, leaving 14 bases between the germline ends. This CDR3 has 16 amino acids. Germline V gene sequence: CDR1 LNHDA, CDR2 SQIVND (reference sequence). CDR3 in amino acids: CASSMSRSSMNTEAFF. In DNA, the CDR3 is TGTGCCAGTAGTATGAGCAGGTCCTCTATGAACACTGAAGCTTTCTTT.

The chain has TRBV10-3 and TRBJ2-1; 10 nucleotides align to TRBD2. Germline assignment: CDR1 ENHRY and CDR2 SYGVKD. V shed 6 bases and J 0 bases; nucleotides not matched to a gene: 8. The length of the CDR3 is 17 residues. The CDR3: CAISGSKREGSYNEQFF. DNA for the CDR3: TGTGCCATCAGCGGTTCAAAGCGGGAGGGCTCCTACAATGAGCAGTTCTTC.